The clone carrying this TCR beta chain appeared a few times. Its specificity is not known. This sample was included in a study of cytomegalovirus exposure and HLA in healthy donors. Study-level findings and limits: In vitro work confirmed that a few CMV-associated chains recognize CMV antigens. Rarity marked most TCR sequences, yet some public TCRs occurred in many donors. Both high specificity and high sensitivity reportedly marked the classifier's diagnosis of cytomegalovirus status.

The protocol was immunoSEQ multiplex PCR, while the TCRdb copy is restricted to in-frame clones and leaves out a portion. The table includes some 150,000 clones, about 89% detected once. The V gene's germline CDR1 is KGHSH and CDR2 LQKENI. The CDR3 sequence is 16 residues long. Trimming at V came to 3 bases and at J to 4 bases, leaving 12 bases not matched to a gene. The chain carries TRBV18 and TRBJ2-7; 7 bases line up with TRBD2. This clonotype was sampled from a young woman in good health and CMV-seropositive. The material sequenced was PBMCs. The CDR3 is CASSPQSGAGAYEQYF. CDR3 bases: TGTGCCAGCTCACCCCAGTCCGGGGCGGGAGCGTACGAGCAGTACTTC. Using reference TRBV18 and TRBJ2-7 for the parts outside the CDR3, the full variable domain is NAGVMQNPRHLVRRRGQEARLRCSPMKGHSHVYWYRQLPEEGLKFMVYLQKENIIDESGMPKERFSAEFPKEGPSILRIQQVVRGDSAAYFCASSPQSGAGAYEQYFGPGTRLTVT.